This T cell receptor (beta chain) was identified during a study of blood T cell repertoires in COVID-19. About the research overall: Spain, Italy and the United States supplied samples that represented acute and convalescent COVID-19.

Methods used by the authors: Reference gene primer amplification yielded estimated nucleated cell counts. TCRdb's table, derived via immunoSEQ multiplex PCR, lists solely in-frame clones and lacks some. V and J calls and clone size are copied from that table; D and trimming were computed from the DNA. The sample has about 220,000 clones; about 79% are singletons. The sequence came from a man aged 45-60 years with active or convalescent COVID-19. The specimen sequenced was peripheral blood.

CDR3 nucleotides: TGTGCCAGCAGCTCCGGGAACGGGAATGGCTACACCTTC. Translating gives CASSSGNGNGYTF. The chain joins TRBV7-2 to TRBJ1-2, with D uncertain. CDR3 length: 13 residues. Germline V lookup: CDR1 SGHTA, CDR2 FQGNSA. Trimming pared 4 bases from V and 6 bases from J, leaving 12 bases between.